This T cell receptor (beta chain) was sequenced in a study of T cells in Graves' hyperthyroidism and ophthalmopathy. This clonotype was seen more than once but under ten times. This CDR3 spans 15 amino acids. Trimming took 6 bases from V and 3 from J; bases not matched to a gene: 4. The germline CDR1 and CDR2 sequences are MDHEN and SYDVKM. Lactation, pregnancy, other autoimmune disease or uncontrolled infection led to exclusion of patients. The source material, RNA transcripts, was used to amplify TCR beta CDR3 regions. RT-PCR in the first round (using the HTBI primer set) targeted the TCR CDR3. One entry per CDR3 protein results from TCRdb running MiXCR on the multiplex PCR reads. Of almost 500,000 distinct CDR3 sequences listed, 20% to 25% are singletons.

Sequenced sample: blood. V is TRBV28 and J is TRBJ2-3, with 12 nucleotides matching TRBD1. The sequence came from a woman aged 70 to 79 with Graves' ophthalmopathy. The CDR3 sequence is CASRGQGARTDTQYF. CDR3 DNA: TGTGCCAGCAGGGGACAGGGGGCTCGGACAGATACGCAGTATTTT. The variable domain in full, with the rest retrieved from reference TRBV28 and TRBJ2-3, is DVKVTQSSRYLVKRTGEKVFLECVQDMDHENMFWYRQDPGLGLRLIYFSYDVKMKEKGDIPEGYSVSREKKERFSLILESASTNQTSMYLCASRGQGARTDTQYFGPGTRLTVL.